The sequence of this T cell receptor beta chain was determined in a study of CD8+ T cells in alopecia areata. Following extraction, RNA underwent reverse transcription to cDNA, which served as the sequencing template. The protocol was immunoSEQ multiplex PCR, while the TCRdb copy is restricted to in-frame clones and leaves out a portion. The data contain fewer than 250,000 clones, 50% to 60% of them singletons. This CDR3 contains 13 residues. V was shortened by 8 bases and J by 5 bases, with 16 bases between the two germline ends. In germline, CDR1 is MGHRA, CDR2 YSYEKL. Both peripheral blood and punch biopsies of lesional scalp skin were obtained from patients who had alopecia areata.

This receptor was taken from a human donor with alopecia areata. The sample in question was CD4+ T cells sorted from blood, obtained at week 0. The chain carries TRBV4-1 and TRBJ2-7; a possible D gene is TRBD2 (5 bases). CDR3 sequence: CASSLVQFHEQYF. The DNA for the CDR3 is TGCGCCAGCTCACTAGTTCAGTTCCACGAGCAGTACTTC.